Listed here are 6 T cell receptor beta chains from one sample, sequenced in a study of Graves' ophthalmopathy and Graves' hyperthyroidism. RNA transcripts were the template, and TCR beta CDR3 regions were amplified from them. After a first-round RT-PCR with HTBI primers, a second-round multiplex PCR was run. TCRdb re-called the multiplex PCR reads through MiXCR, storing one row per CDR3 protein. The data contain approximately 210,000 distinct CDR3 sequences, 25% to 30% of them seen just once; the ten biggest clones take up over 7.5%. The sequenced material came from peripheral blood. These receptors were collected from a man aged 45-65 years with Graves' ophthalmopathy.

This clonotype was counted ten times or more. The CDR3 here is CASRGGGAGELFF. DNA for the CDR3: TGTGCCAGTAGAGGAGGGGGTGCCGGGGAGCTGTTTTTT. This chain joins TRBV19 and TRBJ2-2; D possibly uses TRBD1 or TRBD2 (6 bases each). Trimming left V 6 bases short and J 6 bases short, with 11 bases between. The CDR3 runs to 13 residues. Germline V lookup: CDR1 LNHDA, CDR2 SQIVND (reference sequence). The variable domain in full, with the rest retrieved from reference TRBV19 and TRBJ2-2, is DGGITQSPKYLFRKEGQNVTLSCEQNLNHDAMYWYRQDPGQGLRLIYYSQIVNDFQKGDIAEGYSVSREKKESFPLTVTSAQKNPTAFYLCASRGGGAGELFFGEGSRLTVL.

The CDR3 reads CASSQDQGLGEAFF. The CDR3 DNA is TGCGCCAGCAGCCAAGATCAAGGTCTAGGGGAAGCTTTCTTT. The rearrangement joins TRBV4-1 to TRBJ1-1, with D uncertain. The V end lost 0 bases, the J end lost 8 bases, and 13 bases lay between the germline ends. CDR1 MGHRA and CDR2 YSYEKL come from the germline V gene. This CDR3 region has 14 residues.

V is TRBV6-5 and J is TRBJ1-2, with no clear D. The V end was cut by 1 base, the J end by 2 bases, with 11 bases between. The CDR3 is 15 residues long. Germline-derived CDR1 and CDR2 are MNHEY and SVGAGI. The CDR3 DNA is TGTGCCAGCAGTTACTTGCACGCGCCCAACTATGGCTACACCTTC. It yields the protein CASSYLHAPNYGYTF.

This clonotype was detected ten times or more. V usage is TRBV6-5 and J usage is TRBJ2-2; the match to TRBD1 covers 8 bases. Germline V gene sequence: CDR1 MNHEY, CDR2 SVGAGI. This CDR3 spans 17 amino acids. With 4 bases clipped from V and 4 bases from J, the junction kept 11 bases outside the gene matches. The chain's CDR3 is CASSSIRGQEGTGELFF. The CDR3 bases are TGTGCCAGCAGTTCCATAAGGGGACAGGAGGGCACCGGGGAGCTGTTTTTT.

This clonotype was recorded many times. The rearrangement links TRBV3-1 to TRBJ1-1; no clear D gene. V was clipped by 1 base and J by 1 base, with 10 bases between them. This CDR3 has 15 amino acids. Germline V gives CDR1 LGHDT, CDR2 YNNKEL (reference sequence). CDR3 sequence: CASSQGLQRNTEAFF. CDR3 DNA: TGTGCCAGCAGCCAAGGACTACAGAGGAACACTGAAGCTTTCTTT.

This clonotype was recorded at least ten times. The chain has TRBV12-3 or TRBV12-4 and TRBJ2-2, with 12 bases identical to TRBD2. This CDR3 has 16 residues. The V segment lost 3 bases and the J segment 4 bases; nucleotides outside the gene matches: 3. The CDR3 DNA reads TGTGCCAGCAGTTTTCTAGCGGGAGGGGGCACCGGGGAGCTGTTTTTT. Amino acid sequence: CASSFLAGGGTGELFF.